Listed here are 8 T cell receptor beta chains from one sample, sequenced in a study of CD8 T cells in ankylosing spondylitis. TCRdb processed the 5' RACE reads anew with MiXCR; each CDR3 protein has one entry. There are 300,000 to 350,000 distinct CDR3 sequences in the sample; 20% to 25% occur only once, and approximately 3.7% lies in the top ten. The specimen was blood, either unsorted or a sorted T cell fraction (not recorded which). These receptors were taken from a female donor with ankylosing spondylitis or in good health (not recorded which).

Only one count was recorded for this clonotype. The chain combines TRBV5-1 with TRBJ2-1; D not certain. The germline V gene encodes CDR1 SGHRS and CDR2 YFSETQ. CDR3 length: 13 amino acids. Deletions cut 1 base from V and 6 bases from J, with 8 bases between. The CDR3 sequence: CASSLQMFNEQFF. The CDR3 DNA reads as TGCGCCAGCAGCTTGCAGATGTTCAATGAGCAGTTCTTC. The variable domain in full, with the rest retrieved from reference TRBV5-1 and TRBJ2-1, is KAGVTQTPRYLIKTRGQQVTLSCSPISGHRSVSWYQQTPGQGLQFLFEYFSETQRNKGNFPGRFSGRQFSNSRSEMNVSTLELGDSALYLCASSLQMFNEQFFGPGTRLTVL.

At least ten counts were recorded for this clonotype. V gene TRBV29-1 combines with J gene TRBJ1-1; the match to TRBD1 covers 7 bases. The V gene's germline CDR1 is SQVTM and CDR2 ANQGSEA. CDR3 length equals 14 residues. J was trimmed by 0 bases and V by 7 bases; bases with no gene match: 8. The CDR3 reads CSGGEGQLNTEAFF. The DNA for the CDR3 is TGCAGCGGCGGGGAGGGACAGTTGAACACTGAAGCTTTCTTT.

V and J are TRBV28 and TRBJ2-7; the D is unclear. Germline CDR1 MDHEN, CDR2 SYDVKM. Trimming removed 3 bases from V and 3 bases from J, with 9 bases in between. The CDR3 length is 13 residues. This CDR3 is CASSLGVGYEQYF. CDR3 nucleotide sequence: TGTGCCAGCAGTTTGGGTGTGGGCTACGAGCAGTACTTC.

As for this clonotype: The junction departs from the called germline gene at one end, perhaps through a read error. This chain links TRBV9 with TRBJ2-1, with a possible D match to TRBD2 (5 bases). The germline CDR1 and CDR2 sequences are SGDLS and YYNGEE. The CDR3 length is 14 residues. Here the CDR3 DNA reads TGCGCCAGCAGCGCGGACTTCTCCTACAATGAGCAGTTCTTC. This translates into CASSADFSYNEQFF.

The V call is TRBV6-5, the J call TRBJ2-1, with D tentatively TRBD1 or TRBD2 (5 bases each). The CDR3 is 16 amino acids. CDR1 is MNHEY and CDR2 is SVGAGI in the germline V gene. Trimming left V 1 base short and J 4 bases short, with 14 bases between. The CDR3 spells CASSYYETEGYNEQFF. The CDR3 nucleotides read TGTGCCAGCAGTTACTACGAGACAGAGGGATACAATGAGCAGTTCTTC.

The DNA for the CDR3 is TGTGCCAGCAGCCAGGGATTGGCGGGTGTGACTGAAGCTTTCTTT. Residues: CASSQGLAGVTEAFF. The V gene is TRBV14, the J gene TRBJ1-1; no definite D call. The germline CDR1 and CDR2 sequences are SGHDN and FVKESK. The CDR3 loop spans 15 amino acids. Trimming stripped 3 bases from V and 5 bases from J, with 16 bases between.

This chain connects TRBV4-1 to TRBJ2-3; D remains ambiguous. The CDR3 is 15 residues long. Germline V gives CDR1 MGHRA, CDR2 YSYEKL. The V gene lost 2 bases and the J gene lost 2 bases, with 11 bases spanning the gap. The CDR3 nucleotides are TGCGCCAGCAGCCAAAGGCAGAGAACCACAGATACGCAGTATTTT. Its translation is CASSQRQRTTDTQYF.

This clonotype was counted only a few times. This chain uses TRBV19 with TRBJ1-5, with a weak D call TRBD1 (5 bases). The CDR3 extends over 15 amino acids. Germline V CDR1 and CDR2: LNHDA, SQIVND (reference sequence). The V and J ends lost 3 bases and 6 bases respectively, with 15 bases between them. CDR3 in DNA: TGTGCCAGTAGTATCGAGCACGAGGGGACTCAGCCCCAGCATTTT. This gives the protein CASSIEHEGTQPQHF.